Shown below are 13 T cell receptor beta chains from a single sample sequenced in a study of blood T cell repertoires in COVID-19. Sequenced by immunoSEQ multiplex PCR; TCRdb stores in-frame clones only, minus some. Among over 60,000 clones listed, approximately 80% were seen once. Sequencing was performed on peripheral blood. Receptor source: a man aged 60-69 years with COVID-19, enrolled during active disease.

As DNA, the CDR3 is TGTGCCAGCAGTGGCAGGGTAGAAAACACCATATATTTT. Translating it yields CASSGRVENTIYF. J is TRBJ1-3 and V is TRBV2; tentatively, D is TRBD1 (5 bases). Trimming removed 4 bases at V and 6 bases at J, with 10 bases between. Germline assignment: CDR1 SNHLY and CDR2 FYNNEI. This CDR3 has 13 amino acids. Supplemented by reference TRBV2 and TRBJ1-3, the full variable domain reads EPEVTQTPSHQVTQMGQEVILRCVPISNHLYFYWYRQILGQKVEFLVSFYNNEISEKSEIFDDQFSVERPDGSNFTLKIRSTKLEDSAMYFCASSGRVENTIYFGEGSWLTVV.

This chain connects TRBV5-1 to TRBJ2-1; D is possibly TRBD1 (5 bases). V was shortened by 2 bases and J by 7 bases, with 13 bases between the two germline ends. CDR3 length equals 14 residues. Germline lookup yields CDR1 SGHRS and CDR2 YFSETQ. CDR3: CASSFSGPGNEQFF. The DNA for the CDR3 is TGCGCCAGCAGCTTTTCAGGGCCAGGGAATGAGCAGTTCTTC.

The J gene is TRBJ2-1, the V gene TRBV5-1; D is unresolved. Germline values: CDR1 SGHRS, CDR2 YFSETQ. V lost 7 bases to trimming and J lost 6 bases, with 11 bases between them. CDR3 length: 12 amino acids. The CDR3 reads CASGHPSNEQFF. Written as DNA, the CDR3 is TGCGCCAGCGGCCACCCTAGCAATGAGCAGTTCTTC.

The rearrangement links TRBV24-1 to TRBJ2-5; TRBD1 aligns across 8 bases. Germline V gives CDR1 KGHDR, CDR2 SFDVKD. The CDR3 consists of 15 residues. Unmatched junction bases numbered 12, after V lost 9 bases and J lost 4 bases. Written as DNA, the CDR3 is TGTGCCACCTCCGCTTGGCAGGGGGCAGGAGAGACCCAGTACTTC. Translated, it gives CATSAWQGAGETQYF.

This chain connects TRBV10-3 to TRBJ2-3, with 11 bases that match TRBD2. This CDR3 is 15 amino acids long. Germline CDR1 ENHRY, CDR2 SYGVKD. Trimming cost V 4 bases and J 4 bases; bases outside gene matches: 4. The CDR3 region has the DNA TGTGCCATCAGTGGAACTAGCGGGAGTCCAGATACGCAGTATTTT. Its protein product is CAISGTSGSPDTQYF.

The V gene is TRBV6-5, the J gene TRBJ2-7; D remains ambiguous. V lost 6 bases and J 1 base, leaving 10 bases between the germline ends. Germline lookup yields CDR1 MNHEY and CDR2 SVGAGI. The CDR3 consists of 13 residues. The CDR3 nucleotides are TGTGCCAGCAGCCGTCTATTGTCCTACGAGCAGTACTTC. This sequence encodes CASSRLLSYEQYF.

The rearrangement links TRBV30 to TRBJ2-7; D is unresolved. The ends were cut back, 3 bases at V and 0 bases at J, with 9 bases in the middle. The germline V gene has CDR1 GTSNPN and CDR2 SVGIG (reference sequence). The CDR3 length is 13 residues. CDR3: CAWSSGTSYEQYF. CDR3 nucleotides: TGTGCCTGGAGCTCGGGTACCTCCTACGAGCAGTACTTC.

The CDR3: CASSVVGYTEAFF. CDR3 DNA sequence: TGTGCCAGCAGCGTAGTCGGGTACACTGAAGCTTTCTTT. This chain uses TRBV9 with TRBJ1-1; D unclear. The germline V and J ends were trimmed by 0 bases and 3 bases, with 6 bases remaining between them. In germline, CDR1 is SGDLS, CDR2 YYNGEE. The CDR3 is 13 amino acids.

DNA for the CDR3: TGTGCCAGCAGCTTGGGGCAGGAGACCCAGTACTTC. Translated: CASSLGQETQYF. This chain joins TRBV7-2 and TRBJ2-5; a possible D gene is TRBD1 (5 bases). Germline V gene data show CDR1 as SGHTA and CDR2 as FQGNSA. The CDR3 has 12 amino acids. The V end lost 3 bases, the J end lost 5 bases, and 7 bases lay between the germline ends.

This clone has more than one count but fewer than ten. The identical CDR3 is also encoded by other nucleotide sequences in the sample. The CDR3 DNA reads as TGCGCCAGCAGCTCACAGGGAGGGCACACTGAAGCTTTCTTT. As protein: CASSSQGGHTEAFF. The chain couples TRBV5-1 to TRBJ1-1, with a weak D call TRBD1 (6 bases). Trimming left V 3 bases short and J 3 bases short, with 12 bases between. This CDR3 region has 14 residues. The V gene's germline CDR1 is SGHRS and CDR2 YFSETQ. Together with reference TRBV5-1 and TRBJ1-1, the CDR3 gives the full variable domain: KAGVTQTPRYLIKTRGQQVTLSCSPISGHRSVSWYQQTPGQGLQFLFEYFSETQRNKGNFPGRFSGRQFSNSRSEMNVSTLELGDSALYLCASSSQGGHTEAFFGQGTRLTVV.

The J gene is TRBJ2-2, the V gene TRBV11-2, with 7 bases lining up with TRBD1. V dropped 5 bases and J dropped 4; count of bases not matched to a gene: 7. The CDR3 has 15 amino acids. Per germline, CDR1 SGHAT and CDR2 FQNNGV. The CDR3 DNA sequence: TGTGCCAGCAGCACCCGGACAGGAGGCACCGGGGAGCTGTTTTTT. This gives the protein CASSTRTGGTGELFF.

This sequence joins TRBV4-2 and TRBJ2-3, with 8 bases fitting TRBD2. This CDR3 spans 14 amino acids. The trim removed 4 bases at V and 5 bases at J, leaving 5 bases unmatched. Germline CDR1 LGHNA, CDR2 YNFKEQ. CDR3 nucleotide sequence: TGTGCCAGCAGCCTCGGACTAGCAGGAGATACGCAGTATTTT. Its protein is CASSLGLAGDTQYF.

V usage is TRBV9 and J usage is TRBJ2-5, with D uncertain. Per the germline V gene, CDR1 is SGDLS and CDR2 is YYNGEE. V was cut by 0 bases and J by 3 bases, with 6 bases left in between. CDR3 length equals 13 residues. CDR3 region: CASSVGQKETQYF. As DNA, the CDR3 is TGTGCCAGCAGCGTAGGGCAGAAAGAGACCCAGTACTTC.